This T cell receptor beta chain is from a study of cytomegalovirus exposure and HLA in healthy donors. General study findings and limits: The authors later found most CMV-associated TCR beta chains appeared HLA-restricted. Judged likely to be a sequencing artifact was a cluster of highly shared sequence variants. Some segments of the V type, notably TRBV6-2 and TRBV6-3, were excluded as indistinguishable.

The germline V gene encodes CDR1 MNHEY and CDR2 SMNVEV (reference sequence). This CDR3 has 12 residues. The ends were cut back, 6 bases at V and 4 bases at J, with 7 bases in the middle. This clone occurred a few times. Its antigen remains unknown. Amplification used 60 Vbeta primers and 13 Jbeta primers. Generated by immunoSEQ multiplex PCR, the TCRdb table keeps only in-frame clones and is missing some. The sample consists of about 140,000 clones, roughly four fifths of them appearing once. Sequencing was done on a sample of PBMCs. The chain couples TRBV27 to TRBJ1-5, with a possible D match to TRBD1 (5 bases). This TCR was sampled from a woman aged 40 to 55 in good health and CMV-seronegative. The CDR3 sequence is CASRGGNQPQHF. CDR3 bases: TGTGCCAGCAGGGGGGGAAATCAGCCCCAGCATTTT.